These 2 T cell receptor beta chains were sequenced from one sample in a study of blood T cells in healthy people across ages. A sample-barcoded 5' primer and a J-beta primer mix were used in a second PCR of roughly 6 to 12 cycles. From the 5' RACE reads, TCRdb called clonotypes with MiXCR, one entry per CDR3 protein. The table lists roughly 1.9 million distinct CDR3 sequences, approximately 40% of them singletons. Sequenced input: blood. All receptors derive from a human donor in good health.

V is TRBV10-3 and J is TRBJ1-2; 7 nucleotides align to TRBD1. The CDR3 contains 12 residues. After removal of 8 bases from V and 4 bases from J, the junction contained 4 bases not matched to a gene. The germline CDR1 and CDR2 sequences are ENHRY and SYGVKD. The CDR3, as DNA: TGTGCCATCCCGGGGACAGCCTATGGCTACACCTTC. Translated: CAIPGTAYGYTF.

CDR3 region: CASSPLTGHAEAFF. CDR3 DNA: TGTGCCAGCTCACCTTTAACAGGGCACGCTGAAGCTTTCTTT. J is TRBJ1-1 and V is TRBV18; perhaps TRBD1 as D (6 bases). CDR1 is KGHSH and CDR2 is LQKENI in the germline V gene. The CDR3 has 14 amino acids. The germline V and J ends were trimmed by 3 bases and 6 bases, with 14 bases remaining between them.